This TCR beta chain came from a study of post-analysis software for immune sequencing data. The study, taken as a whole, reports: Patients used about five TRBV segments, including TRBV5-6, TRBV5-1 and TRBV20-1, more often than controls. Significantly lower normalized Chao1 diversity was found in patients with multiple sclerosis relative to controls.

As to this clonotype: Its antigen is currently unknown.

The CDR3 is made up of 15 amino acids. J gave up 3 bases and V 5 bases, and 7 bases lay outside the gene matches. Germline CDR1 and CDR2: SGHTA and FQGNSA. Carried by the TCR beta cDNA libraries were unique molecular identifiers. Using its own MiXCR run on the PCR reads, TCRdb lists one record per CDR3 protein. Of around 440,000 distinct CDR3 sequences in the sample, approximately 46% were seen once. This rearrangement joins TRBV7-2 to TRBJ2-5, with TRBD2 matching over 9 bases. Sequenced material: blood. The TCR sequence derives from a girl between 10 and 17 years old with multiple sclerosis. DNA for the CDR3: TGTGCCAGCAGCATTATGGGGACTAGCAAAGAGACCCAGTACTTC. Its protein is CASSIMGTSKETQYF.